The 5 T cell receptor beta chains below were found in one sample sequenced in a study of T-cell reconstitution after alpha-beta-depleted transplantation in children. As it was prepared, the TCRbeta library received unique molecular identifiers. MiXCR, applied by TCRdb to the PCR reads, yields one record per CDR3 protein. The sample has about 980,000 distinct CDR3 sequences; about 29% are singletons. The sample here was PBMCs, mostly from graft donor cells, taken 360 days after TCRalphabeta/CD19-depleted stem cell transplant. All receptors come from a boy under three years old who had a stem cell transplant for SCID, so the T cells may come from the graft donor.

The chain recombines TRBV3-1 with TRBJ2-1, with D possibly TRBD2 on 7 matching bases. CDR1 and CDR2 from the germline V gene are LGHDT and YNNKEL (reference sequence). Trimming shortened V by 0 bases and J by 3 bases, and 15 bases separated the two germline ends. The CDR3 totals 17 residues. The CDR3 protein is CASSQEGRGRGYNEQFF. In DNA, the CDR3 is TGTGCCAGCAGCCAAGAAGGGAGGGGCAGGGGCTACAATGAGCAGTTCTTC.

This clonotype occurred a few times. The chain has TRBV6-1 and TRBJ2-3; possible D gene TRBD2, 5 bases. Per germline, CDR1 MNHNS and CDR2 SASEGT. Trimming left V 10 bases short and J 0 bases short, with 14 bases between. The CDR3 is 14 residues long. The CDR3 nucleotides read TGTGCCACTGAGGACTCCCCTAGCACAGATACGCAGTATTTT. It encodes CATEDSPSTDTQYF.

This clonotype was observed a handful of times. This chain connects TRBV6-2 or TRBV6-3 to TRBJ2-2; no clear D. The length of the CDR3 is 16 residues. Per the germline V gene, CDR1 is MNHEY and CDR2 is SVGEGT. Trimming stripped 2 bases from V and 1 base from J, with 11 bases between. CDR3 coding DNA: TGTGCCAGCAGTTACCCGGACCCGAGGAACACCGGGGAGCTGTTTTTT. This translates into CASSYPDPRNTGELFF.

Only a few counts were recorded for this clonotype. The V gene is TRBV19, the J gene TRBJ1-1, with 7 positions matching TRBD1. V shed 6 bases and J 0 bases; nucleotides not matched to a gene: 4. Looked up from germline, CDR1 is LNHDA and CDR2 is SQIVND (reference sequence). The CDR3 is 14 amino acids. The DNA of the CDR3 is TGTGCCAGTAGGAGGGACAGCATGAACACTGAAGCTTTCTTT. Encoded protein: CASRRDSMNTEAFF.

The chain combines TRBV5-1 with TRBJ2-2; D may be TRBD1 (7 bases). V gave up 8 bases and J gave up 4 bases, with 12 bases separating them. CDR3 size: 13 residues. CDR1 SGHRS and CDR2 YFSETQ come from the germline V gene. In DNA, the CDR3 is TGCGCCAGTGGGGGGACAGCCACCGGGGAGCTGTTTTTT. Residues: CASGGTATGELFF.